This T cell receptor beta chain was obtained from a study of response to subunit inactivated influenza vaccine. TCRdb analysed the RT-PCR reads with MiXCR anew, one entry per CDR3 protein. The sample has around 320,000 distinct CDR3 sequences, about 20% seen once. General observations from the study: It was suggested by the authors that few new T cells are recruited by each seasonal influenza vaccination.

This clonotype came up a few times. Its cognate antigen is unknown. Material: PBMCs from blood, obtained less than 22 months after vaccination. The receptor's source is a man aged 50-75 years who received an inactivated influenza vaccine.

The CDR3 nucleotides are TGCAGTGCCATGACAGGGGGCGAGGAGACCCAGTACTTC. It is translated as CSAMTGGEETQYF. The chain employs TRBV20-1 and TRBJ2-5, with 10 bases lining up with TRBD1. Trimming cost V 6 bases and J 5 bases; bases outside gene matches: 6. Germline V lookup: CDR1 DFQATT, CDR2 SNEGSKA (reference sequence). The CDR3 totals 13 residues.